The 13 T cell receptor beta chains listed next were all sequenced from one sample in a study of identical twins. TCRdb re-derived calls from the 5' RACE reads in MiXCR, one entry per CDR3 protein. There are 550,000 to 700,000 distinct CDR3 sequences in the sample; 9.5% to 10% occur only once, and around 3% lies in the top ten. The same sample was also used in a study of yellow fever vaccine responses in identical twins.

The material sequenced was PBMCs. The receptors stem from a woman aged 18 to 35 in good health.

Many counts were recorded for this clonotype. J is TRBJ2-1 and V is TRBV6-5; a possible D gene is TRBD1 (6 bases). Germline V gene lookup returns CDR1 MNHEY and CDR2 SVGAGI. This CDR3 has 13 residues. V was clipped by 2 bases and J by 4 bases, with 6 bases between them. Here the CDR3 DNA reads TGTGCCAGCAGTTACACAGGGTACAATGAGCAGTTCTTC. It encodes CASSYTGYNEQFF.

This clonotype has at least ten counts. This rearrangement joins TRBV12-3 or TRBV12-4 to TRBJ2-3, with TRBD1 identical over 8 bases. The CDR3 extends over 17 amino acids. With 4 bases clipped from V and 4 bases from J, the junction kept 13 bases outside the gene matches. In DNA form, the CDR3 reads TGTGCCAGCAGTTCGCCTTGGACAGGGCGGAACGCAGATACGCAGTATTTT. It translates to CASSSPWTGRNADTQYF.

This clonotype has ten or more counts. The CDR3 nucleotides are TGTGCCAGCAGCTTTAATCGACAGGGCCAAGAGACCCAGTACTTC. Residues: CASSFNRQGQETQYF. The chain couples TRBV7-9 to TRBJ2-5; 7 nucleotides match TRBD1. V dropped 3 bases and J dropped 1; count of bases not matched to a gene: 5. This CDR3 is built from 15 residues. Per germline, CDR1 SEHNR and CDR2 FQNEAQ (reference sequence).

This clonotype was seen at least ten times. The rearrangement joins TRBV7-2 to TRBJ1-1; TRBD1 might be the D (5 bases). V lost 5 bases, J lost 5 bases, and 12 bases lay in between. CDR3 length equals 13 residues. The germline gives CDR1 SGHTA, CDR2 FQGNSA. The CDR3 spells CASSPGSGTEAFF. In DNA form, the CDR3 reads TGTGCCAGCAGCCCAGGGAGTGGAACTGAAGCTTTCTTT.

The chain combines TRBV7-9 with TRBJ2-1; D is unresolved. Germline V lookup: CDR1 SEHNR, CDR2 FQNEAQ (reference sequence). CDR3 length: 12 residues. Trimming pared 0 bases from V and 8 bases from J, leaving 5 bases between. The CDR3 DNA reads TGTGCCAGCAGCTTAGCGTCCGATGAGCAGTTCTTC. As protein: CASSLASDEQFF.

This clonotype was seen only a few times. The genes are TRBV6-6 and TRBJ2-4; D remains ambiguous. This CDR3 is 12 amino acids long. Germline CDR1 MNHNY, CDR2 SVGAGI (reference sequence). V was shortened by 6 bases and J by 10 bases, with 13 bases between the two germline ends. Here the CDR3 DNA reads TGTGCCAGCAGAACCGAGGTCCAAATTCAGTACTTC. It specifies CASRTEVQIQYF.

This clonotype has a handful of counts. The chain recombines TRBV20-1 with TRBJ2-3; 7 nucleotides agree with TRBD1. Unmatched junction bases numbered 8, after V lost 5 bases and J lost 0 bases. The CDR3 runs 15 residues. CDR1 is DFQATT, CDR2 SNEGSKA, per germline (reference sequence). CDR3 region: CSAPNRGFSTDTQYF. The CDR3, as DNA: TGCAGTGCTCCTAACAGGGGATTTAGCACAGATACGCAGTATTTT.

The count of this clonotype is one. This chain connects TRBV3-1 to TRBJ1-1; D is possibly TRBD1 (6 bases). Trimming removed 3 bases at V and 0 bases at J, with 8 bases between. Germline V gives CDR1 LGHDT, CDR2 YNNKEL (reference sequence). The CDR3 is 14 amino acids. The chain's CDR3 is CASSHQGLNTEAFF. DNA for the CDR3: TGTGCCAGCAGCCATCAGGGGTTGAACACTGAAGCTTTCTTT. Full variable domain (outside the CDR3, taken from reference TRBV3-1 and TRBJ1-1): DTAVSQTPKYLVTQMGNDKSIKCEQNLGHDTMYWYKQDSKKFLKIMFSYNNKELIINETVPNRFSPKSPDKAHLNLHINSLELGDSAVYFCASSHQGLNTEAFFGQGTRLTVV.

The J gene is TRBJ2-7, the V gene TRBV7-8; 7 bases fit TRBD1. Germline V lookup: CDR1 SGHVS, CDR2 FQNEAQ. CDR3 size: 16 residues. The junction had 6 bases not matched to a gene; V was cut back by 1 base and J by 0 bases. The CDR3 spells CASSLDTDRDSYEQYF. CDR3 nucleotide sequence: TGTGCCAGCAGCTTAGACACCGACAGGGACTCCTACGAGCAGTACTTC.

The chain is built from TRBV20-1 and TRBJ1-5; 7 bases agree with TRBD1. CDR1 is DFQATT and CDR2 is SNEGSKA in the germline V gene (reference sequence). The CDR3 is made up of 13 amino acids. J lost 5 bases, V lost 5 bases, and 6 bases had no gene match. The CDR3 sequence is CSARDRDDQPQHF. The CDR3 nucleotides are TGCAGTGCTCGCGACAGGGACGATCAGCCCCAGCATTTT.

The chain has TRBV24-1 and TRBJ2-1; 9 bases agree with TRBD2. CDR1 and CDR2 (germline): KGHDR, SFDVKD. With 4 bases clipped from V and 9 bases from J, the junction kept 9 bases outside the gene matches. The CDR3 is 15 amino acids. For the CDR3, the DNA is TGTGCCACCAGTGACCCCGCGGTAGCGGGAGCTGAGCAGTTCTTC. This translates into CATSDPAVAGAEQFF.

Many counts were recorded for this clonotype. The rearrangement links TRBV12-3 or TRBV12-4 to TRBJ2-5; possibly TRBD1 or TRBD2 for D (5 bases each). The ends were cut back, 2 bases at V and 3 bases at J, with 10 bases in the middle. This CDR3 comprises 14 residues. CDR3 residues: CASSLQGEEETQYF. The CDR3 DNA is TGTGCCAGCAGTTTACAGGGAGAGGAAGAGACCCAGTACTTC.

The chain recombines TRBV18 with TRBJ1-1; D possibly corresponds to TRBD1 (5 bases). The CDR3 is 19 amino acids. The germline V gene has CDR1 KGHSH and CDR2 LQKENI. Trimming cost V 6 bases and J 1 base, with 27 bases left between them. CDR3 nucleotide sequence: TGTGCCAGCTCCCTCGGGGCCCTCGGATATACGATGCGGAACACTGAAGCTTTCTTT. Translation gives CASSLGALGYTMRNTEAFF.